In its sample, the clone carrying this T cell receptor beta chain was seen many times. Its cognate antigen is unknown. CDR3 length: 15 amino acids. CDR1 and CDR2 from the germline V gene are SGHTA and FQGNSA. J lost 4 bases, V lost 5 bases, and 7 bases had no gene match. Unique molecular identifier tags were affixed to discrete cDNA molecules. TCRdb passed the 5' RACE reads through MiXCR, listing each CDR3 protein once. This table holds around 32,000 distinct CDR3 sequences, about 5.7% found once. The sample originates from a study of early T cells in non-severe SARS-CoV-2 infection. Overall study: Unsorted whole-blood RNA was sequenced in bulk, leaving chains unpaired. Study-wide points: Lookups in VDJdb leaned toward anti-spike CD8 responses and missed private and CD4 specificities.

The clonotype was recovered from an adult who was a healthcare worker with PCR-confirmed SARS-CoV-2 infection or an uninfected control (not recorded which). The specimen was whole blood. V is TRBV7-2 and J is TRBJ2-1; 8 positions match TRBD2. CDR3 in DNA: TGTGCCAGCAGCCCTCTAGCGGGTCTTTACAATGAGCAGTTCTTC. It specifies CASSPLAGLYNEQFF.